The rows below give T cell receptor beta chains drawn from one sample of a study of OX40 agonist ivuxolimab in advanced cancers. Clones were read by immunoSEQ multiplex PCR, and TCRdb kept only the in-frame ones, dropping some. The repertoire holds about 61,000 clones, around 87% seen once, with about 1.2% in the top ten. Sequenced material: CD4+ or CD8+ T cells sorted from blood, taken in a trial of the OX40 agonist ivuxolimab. Every receptor here comes from an adult with an advanced solid tumor such as melanoma, head and neck, liver or kidney cancer. CDR3s include the opening cysteine and the closing phenylalanine or tryptophan. The D gene is left open where the match is weak. Size is stated for part of the rows, as once, few or many counts, or as a class when the clone is expanded.

clone_size: NA
j_call: TRBJ1-1
v_call: TRBV9
d_call: NA
cdr3_nt: TGTGCCAGCAGCGTAGGGAGGAACAGGGATGGTACTGAAGCTTTCTTT
cdr3_aa: CASSVGRNRDGTEAFF

clone_size: NA
j_call: TRBJ1-5
v_call: TRBV9
d_call: NA
cdr3_nt: TGTGCCAGCAGCGTAGATGGGGCTCCTAATCAGCCCCAGCATTTT
cdr3_aa: CASSVDGAPNQPQHF

clone_size: NA
j_call: TRBJ1-5
v_call: TRBV6-1
d_call: TRBD1
cdr3_nt: TGTGCCAGCAGGGAGACAGGGGGTGGTCAGCCCCAGCATTTT
cdr3_aa: CASRETGGGQPQHF

clone_size: NA
j_call: TRBJ1-1
v_call: TRBV18
d_call: TRBD1
cdr3_nt: TGTGCCAGCTCACCGAGGGGGACAGGGCAAGCTTTCTTT
cdr3_aa: CASSPRGTGQAFF

clone_size: NA
j_call: TRBJ2-5
v_call: TRBV5-1
d_call: TRBD1
cdr3_nt: TGCGCCAGAAGTCGTCTCAGGGGGCAAGAGACCCAGTACTTC
cdr3_aa: CARSRLRGQETQYF

clone_size: NA
j_call: TRBJ2-5
v_call: TRBV4-2
d_call: TRBD2
cdr3_nt: TGTGCCAGCAGCCAAGAGGCCGGGGGGGAGACCCAGTACTTC
cdr3_aa: CASSQEAGGETQYF

clone_size: NA
j_call: TRBJ1-2
v_call: TRBV28
d_call: NA
cdr3_nt: TGTGCCAGCAGTTTATCTGAGACCTATGGCTACACCTTC
cdr3_aa: CASSLSETYGYTF

clone_size: NA
j_call: TRBJ2-2
v_call: TRBV5-8
d_call: TRBD1
cdr3_nt: TGTGCCAGCAGACGGACAGGGAACACCGGGGAGCTGTTTTTT
cdr3_aa: CASRRTGNTGELFF

clone_size: NA
j_call: TRBJ2-7
v_call: TRBV19
d_call: TRBD1
cdr3_nt: TGTGCCAGTAGTATCCGACAGGGTAGTCGGGAGCAGTACTTC
cdr3_aa: CASSIRQGSREQYF

clone_size: NA
j_call: TRBJ2-7
v_call: TRBV2
d_call: NA
cdr3_nt: TGTGCCAGCAGTGGTGGTTCGGCGGGGGCGCGAGAGCAGTACTTC
cdr3_aa: CASSGGSAGAREQYF

clone_size: NA
j_call: TRBJ1-5
v_call: TRBV2
d_call: NA
cdr3_nt: TGTGCCAGCAGTCTGAGACCGAGAGGGAGCAATCAGCCCCAGCATTTT
cdr3_aa: CASSLRPRGSNQPQHF

clone_size: once
j_call: TRBJ2-5
v_call: TRBV11-3
d_call: NA
cdr3_nt: TGTGCCAGCAGTTTTGGGAAAACAGGGAAGGAGACCCAGTACTTC
cdr3_aa: CASSFGKTGKETQYF

clone_size: once
j_call: TRBJ1-1
v_call: TRBV11-3
d_call: NA
cdr3_nt: TGTGCCAGCAGCGCGACCGGTAGGAACACTGAAGCTTTCTTT
cdr3_aa: CASSATGRNTEAFF

clone_size: NA
j_call: TRBJ2-1
v_call: TRBV7-3
d_call: TRBD2
cdr3_nt: TGTGCCAGCAGCTTAGGACTAGCGGGGGGCGACAATGAGCAGTTCTTC
cdr3_aa: CASSLGLAGGDNEQFF

clone_size: NA
j_call: TRBJ1-2
v_call: TRBV19
d_call: NA
cdr3_nt: TGTGCCAGTAGTGAGGCAGTGCGAAACTATGGCTACACCTTC
cdr3_aa: CASSEAVRNYGYTF

clone_size: NA
j_call: TRBJ1-3
v_call: TRBV2
d_call: NA
cdr3_nt: TGTGCCAGCAGGCATCCCAACAGGGACGGAAACACCATATATTTT
cdr3_aa: CASRHPNRDGNTIYF

clone_size: NA
j_call: TRBJ1-3
v_call: TRBV6-1
d_call: NA
cdr3_nt: TGTGCCAGCAGTGATCGGGGGGCGACAGCTGGAAACACCATATATTTT
cdr3_aa: CASSDRGATAGNTIYF

clone_size: NA
j_call: TRBJ1-1
v_call: TRBV2
d_call: TRBD1
cdr3_nt: TGTGCCAGATCGGGACAGACAAACACTGAAGCTTTCTTT
cdr3_aa: CARSGQTNTEAFF

clone_size: NA
j_call: TRBJ1-2
v_call: TRBV18
d_call: NA
cdr3_nt: TGTGCCAGCTCGATCTACGAGGCAGCACGCTATGGCTACACCTTC
cdr3_aa: CASSIYEAARYGYTF

clone_size: few
j_call: TRBJ1-4
v_call: TRBV18
d_call: TRBD1
cdr3_nt: TGTGCCAGCTCACCGCCAGGGGGTGAAAAACTGTTTTTT
cdr3_aa: CASSPPGGEKLFF

clone_size: NA
j_call: TRBJ1-3
v_call: TRBV7-9
d_call: NA
cdr3_nt: TGTGCCAGCAGCTGGACAGTTTCTGGAAACACCATATATTTT
cdr3_aa: CASSWTVSGNTIYF

clone_size: NA
j_call: TRBJ2-5
v_call: TRBV18
d_call: TRBD1
cdr3_nt: TGTGCCAGCTCACAACAGGGGCGCGGCTTGGAGACCCAGTACTTC
cdr3_aa: CASSQQGRGLETQYF

clone_size: NA
j_call: TRBJ2-2
v_call: TRBV15
d_call: TRBD1
cdr3_nt: TGTGCCACCAGCAGAGGGGGGACAGGGGCGGGCAACGCCGGGGAGCTGTTTTTT
cdr3_aa: CATSRGGTGAGNAGELFF

clone_size: NA
j_call: TRBJ1-2
v_call: TRBV5-1
d_call: TRBD1
cdr3_nt: TGCGCTCCCGGGACAGATCACTATGGCTACACCTTC
cdr3_aa: CAPGTDHYGYTF

clone_size: NA
j_call: TRBJ2-2
v_call: TRBV5-1
d_call: NA
cdr3_nt: TGCGCCAGCAGCTTGGGAGCTTTGGGCACCGGGGAGCTGTTTTTT
cdr3_aa: CASSLGALGTGELFF

clone_size: once
j_call: TRBJ2-2
v_call: TRBV19
d_call: NA
cdr3_nt: TGTGCCAGTAATTATTATCGGGGTTCCGGGGAGCTGTTTTTT
cdr3_aa: CASNYYRGSGELFF

clone_size: NA
j_call: TRBJ2-6
v_call: TRBV7-8
d_call: TRBD2
cdr3_nt: TGTGCCAGCAGCTCCCGAATCGGGGGGGGACGTTCTGGGGCCAACGTCCTGACTTTC
cdr3_aa: CASSSRIGGGRSGANVLTF

clone_size: NA
j_call: TRBJ2-2
v_call: TRBV19
d_call: TRBD1
cdr3_nt: TGTGCCACCACGGACAGGGCCGGCTTGAACACCGGGGAGCTGTTTTTT
cdr3_aa: CATTDRAGLNTGELFF

clone_size: NA
j_call: TRBJ1-1
v_call: TRBV14
d_call: NA
cdr3_nt: TGTGCCAGCAGCCGCCCCGGGGCCAACACTGAAGCTTTCTTT
cdr3_aa: CASSRPGANTEAFF

clone_size: NA
j_call: TRBJ1-3
v_call: TRBV10-3
d_call: NA
cdr3_nt: TGTGCCATCAGGCCAACAGGGCCTCGCTCTGGAAACACCATATATTTT
cdr3_aa: CAIRPTGPRSGNTIYF

clone_size: NA
j_call: TRBJ1-6
v_call: TRBV15
d_call: NA
cdr3_nt: TGTGCCACCAGCAGAGACTACAACGGGGGAAATTCACCCCTCCACTTT
cdr3_aa: CATSRDYNGGNSPLHF

clone_size: few
j_call: TRBJ2-7
v_call: TRBV7-9
d_call: NA
cdr3_nt: TGTGCCAGCAGCTTAGGGCAGGATGCCTACGAGCAGTACTTC
cdr3_aa: CASSLGQDAYEQYF

clone_size: NA
j_call: TRBJ1-3
v_call: TRBV13
d_call: NA
cdr3_nt: TGTGCCAGCAGCGCACGTAGCTCTGGAAACACCATATATTTT
cdr3_aa: CASSARSSGNTIYF

clone_size: few
j_call: TRBJ1-1
v_call: TRBV2
d_call: TRBD1
cdr3_nt: TGTGCCAGCAGACTGGGACAGGGCACTGAAGCTTTCTTT
cdr3_aa: CASRLGQGTEAFF

clone_size: NA
j_call: TRBJ1-4
v_call: TRBV7-6
d_call: TRBD1
cdr3_nt: TGTGCCAGCAGCTTAGCGAACTTCAGAGACAGGGAGGCTACTCTGTTTTTT
cdr3_aa: CASSLANFRDREATLFF

clone_size: NA
j_call: TRBJ1-1
v_call: TRBV19
d_call: NA
cdr3_nt: TGTGCCAGTACCCCCCGGACGGAGAACACTGAAGCTTTCTTT
cdr3_aa: CASTPRTENTEAFF

clone_size: NA
j_call: TRBJ2-5
v_call: TRBV19
d_call: NA
cdr3_nt: TGTGCCAGTAGTATGGGTCAGCTCCAAGAGACCCAGTACTTC
cdr3_aa: CASSMGQLQETQYF

clone_size: once
j_call: TRBJ2-6
v_call: TRBV19
d_call: TRBD2
cdr3_nt: TGTGCCAGTAGACTAGCGGGGGCCTCTGGGGCCAACGTCCTGACTTTC
cdr3_aa: CASRLAGASGANVLTF

clone_size: few
j_call: TRBJ1-1
v_call: TRBV18
d_call: NA
cdr3_nt: TGTGCCAGCTCACCCGGTCTGGGCACTGAAGCTTTCTTT
cdr3_aa: CASSPGLGTEAFF

clone_size: NA
j_call: TRBJ2-1
v_call: TRBV5-1
d_call: NA
cdr3_nt: TGCGCCAGCAGCTCGCTAACCAGCTATGGGCAGTTCTTC
cdr3_aa: CASSSLTSYGQFF

clone_size: NA
j_call: TRBJ1-1
v_call: TRBV11-2
d_call: NA
cdr3_nt: TGTGCCAGCAGCGCCAAAATTGGGCAGAGGCCATGGATGAACACTGAAGCTTTCTTT
cdr3_aa: CASSAKIGQRPWMNTEAFF

clone_size: NA
j_call: TRBJ2-3
v_call: TRBV7-3
d_call: NA
cdr3_nt: TGTGCCAGCAGCTTAACGGGTGGAACAGATACGCAGTATTTT
cdr3_aa: CASSLTGGTDTQYF

clone_size: NA
j_call: TRBJ2-1
v_call: TRBV6-1
d_call: NA
cdr3_nt: TGTGCCACCCGGAGACGGGGCGGGTTAAATGAGCAGTTCTTC
cdr3_aa: CATRRRGGLNEQFF

clone_size: NA
j_call: TRBJ1-1
v_call: TRBV6-5
d_call: NA
cdr3_nt: TGTGCCAGCAGTTACTCGTACGGGGGGCGCACTGAAGCTTTCTTT
cdr3_aa: CASSYSYGGRTEAFF

clone_size: NA
j_call: TRBJ1-2
v_call: TRBV4-1
d_call: NA
cdr3_nt: TGCGCCAGCAGCCACCGGGACCGTCCTCGGGGGGGCTACACCTTC
cdr3_aa: CASSHRDRPRGGYTF

clone_size: once
j_call: TRBJ1-5
v_call: TRBV12-5
d_call: NA
cdr3_nt: TGTGCTAGTGGTTTGTACCCCGTTATTCAGCCCCAGCATTTT
cdr3_aa: CASGLYPVIQPQHF

clone_size: NA
j_call: TRBJ2-3
v_call: TRBV7-2
d_call: TRBD2
cdr3_nt: TGTGCCAGCAGCACGCGGGGGGTTAGGGGCACAGATACGCAGTATTTT
cdr3_aa: CASSTRGVRGTDTQYF

clone_size: NA
j_call: TRBJ1-4
v_call: TRBV18
d_call: NA
cdr3_nt: TGTGCCAGCTCACCAGGAACTAATGAAAAACTGTTTTTT
cdr3_aa: CASSPGTNEKLFF

clone_size: NA
j_call: TRBJ2-2
v_call: TRBV9
d_call: TRBD1
cdr3_nt: TGTGCCAGCAGCGTCGGACCGACAGGGGGTCGGACCGGGGAGCTGTTTTTT
cdr3_aa: CASSVGPTGGRTGELFF

clone_size: NA
j_call: TRBJ1-4
v_call: TRBV18
d_call: NA
cdr3_nt: TGTGCCAGCTCACCACTTCCAGAGGAAAATGAAAAACTGTTTTTT
cdr3_aa: CASSPLPEENEKLFF

clone_size: once
j_call: TRBJ2-1
v_call: TRBV6-5
d_call: TRBD2
cdr3_nt: TGTGCCAGCAGTTACGCGGGGGTCCACAATGAGCAGTTCTTC
cdr3_aa: CASSYAGVHNEQFF